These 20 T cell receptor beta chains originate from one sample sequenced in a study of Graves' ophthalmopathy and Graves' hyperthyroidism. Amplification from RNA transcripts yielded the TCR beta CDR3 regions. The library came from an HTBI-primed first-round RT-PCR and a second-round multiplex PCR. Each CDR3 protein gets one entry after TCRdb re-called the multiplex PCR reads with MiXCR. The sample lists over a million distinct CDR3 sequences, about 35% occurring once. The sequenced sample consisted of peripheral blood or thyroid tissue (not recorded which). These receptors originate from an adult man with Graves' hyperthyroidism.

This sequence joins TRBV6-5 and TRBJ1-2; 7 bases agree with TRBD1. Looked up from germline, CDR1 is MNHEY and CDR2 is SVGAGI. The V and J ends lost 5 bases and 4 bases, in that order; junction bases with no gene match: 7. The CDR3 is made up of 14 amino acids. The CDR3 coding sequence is TGTGCCAGCAGTGGAGCCGACAGGGTCTATGGCTACACCTTC. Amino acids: CASSGADRVYGYTF.

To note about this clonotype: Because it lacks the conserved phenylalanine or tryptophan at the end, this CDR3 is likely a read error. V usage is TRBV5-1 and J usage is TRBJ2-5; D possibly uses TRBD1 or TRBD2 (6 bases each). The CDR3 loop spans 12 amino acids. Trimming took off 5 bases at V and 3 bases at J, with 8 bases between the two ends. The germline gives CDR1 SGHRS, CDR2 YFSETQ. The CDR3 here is CASRRGEETQYL. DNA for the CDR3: TGCGCCAGCAGGAGGGGGGAAGAGACCCAGTACCTC.

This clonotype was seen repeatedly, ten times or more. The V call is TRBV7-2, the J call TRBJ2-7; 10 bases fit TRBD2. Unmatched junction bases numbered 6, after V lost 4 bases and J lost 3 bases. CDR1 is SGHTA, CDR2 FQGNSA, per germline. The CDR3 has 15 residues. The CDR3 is CASSSGLAKSYEQYF. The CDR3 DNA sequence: TGTGCCAGCAGCTCGGGACTAGCGAAGAGCTACGAGCAGTACTTC.

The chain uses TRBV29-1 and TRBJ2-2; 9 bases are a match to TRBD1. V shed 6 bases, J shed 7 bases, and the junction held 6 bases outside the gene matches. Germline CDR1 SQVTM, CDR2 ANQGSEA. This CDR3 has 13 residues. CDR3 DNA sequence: TGCAGCGTGCGGACAGGGGTAGACGGGGAGCTGTTTTTT. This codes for CSVRTGVDGELFF.

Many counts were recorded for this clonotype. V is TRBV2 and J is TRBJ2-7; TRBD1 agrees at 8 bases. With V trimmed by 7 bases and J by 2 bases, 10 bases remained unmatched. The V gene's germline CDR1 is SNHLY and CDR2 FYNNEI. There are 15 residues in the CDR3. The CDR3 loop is CASTPTGGTAYEQYF. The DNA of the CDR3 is TGTGCCAGCACTCCTACAGGGGGGACTGCCTACGAGCAGTACTTC.

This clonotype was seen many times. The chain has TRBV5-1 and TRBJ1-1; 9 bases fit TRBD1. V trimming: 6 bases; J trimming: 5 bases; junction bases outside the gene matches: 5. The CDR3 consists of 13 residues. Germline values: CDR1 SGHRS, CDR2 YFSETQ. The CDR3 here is CASTTGGRTEAFF. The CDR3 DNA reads TGCGCCAGCACCACAGGGGGCAGGACTGAAGCTTTCTTT.

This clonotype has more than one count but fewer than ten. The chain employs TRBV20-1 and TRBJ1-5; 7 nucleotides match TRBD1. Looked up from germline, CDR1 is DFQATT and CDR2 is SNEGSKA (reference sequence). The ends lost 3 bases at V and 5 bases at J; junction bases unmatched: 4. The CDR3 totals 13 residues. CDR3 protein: CSASTGVDQPQHF. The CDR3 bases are TGCAGTGCTAGTACAGGGGTTGATCAGCCCCAGCATTTT.

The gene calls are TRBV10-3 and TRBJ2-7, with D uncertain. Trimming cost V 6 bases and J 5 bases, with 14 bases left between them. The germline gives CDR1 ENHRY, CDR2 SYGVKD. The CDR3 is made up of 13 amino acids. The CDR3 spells CAISRQRADEQYF. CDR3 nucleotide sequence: TGTGCCATCAGCCGCCAGCGAGCCGACGAGCAGTACTTC.

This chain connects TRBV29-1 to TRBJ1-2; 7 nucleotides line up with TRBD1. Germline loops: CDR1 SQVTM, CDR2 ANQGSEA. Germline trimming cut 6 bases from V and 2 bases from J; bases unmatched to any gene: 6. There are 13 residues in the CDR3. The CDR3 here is CSVQQGRNYGYTF. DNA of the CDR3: TGCAGCGTACAACAGGGGAGAAACTATGGCTACACCTTC.

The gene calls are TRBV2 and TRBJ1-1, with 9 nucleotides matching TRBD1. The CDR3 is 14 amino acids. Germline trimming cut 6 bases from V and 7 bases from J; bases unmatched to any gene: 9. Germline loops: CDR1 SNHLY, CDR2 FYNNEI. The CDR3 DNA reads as TGTGCCAGCAGCAAACAGGGGGCAGCTAATGAAGCTTTCTTT. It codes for CASSKQGAANEAFF.

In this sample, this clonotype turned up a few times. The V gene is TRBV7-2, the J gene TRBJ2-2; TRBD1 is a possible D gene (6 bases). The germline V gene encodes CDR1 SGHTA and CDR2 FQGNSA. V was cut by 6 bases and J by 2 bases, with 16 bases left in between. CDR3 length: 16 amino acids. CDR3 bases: TGTGCCAGCAGTCCCACCGGGACAACTAACACCGGGGAGCTGTTTTTT. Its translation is CASSPTGTTNTGELFF.

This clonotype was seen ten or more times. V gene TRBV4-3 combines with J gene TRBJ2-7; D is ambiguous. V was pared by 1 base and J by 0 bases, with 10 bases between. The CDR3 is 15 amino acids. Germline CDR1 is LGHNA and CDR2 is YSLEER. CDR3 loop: CASSQGVLSSYEQYF. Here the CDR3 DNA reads TGCGCCAGCAGCCAAGGGGTCTTAAGCTCCTACGAGCAGTACTTC.

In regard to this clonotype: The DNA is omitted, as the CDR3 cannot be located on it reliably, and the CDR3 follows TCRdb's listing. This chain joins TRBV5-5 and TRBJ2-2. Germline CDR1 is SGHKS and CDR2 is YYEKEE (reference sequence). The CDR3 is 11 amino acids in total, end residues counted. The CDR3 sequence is CASTPSGSCFF.

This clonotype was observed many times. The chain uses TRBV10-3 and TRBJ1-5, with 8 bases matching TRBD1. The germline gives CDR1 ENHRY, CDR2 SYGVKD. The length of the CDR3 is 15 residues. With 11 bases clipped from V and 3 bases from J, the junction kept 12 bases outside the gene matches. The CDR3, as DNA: TGTGCCGTGGGGGCGGGACAGGAACACAATCAGCCCCAGCATTTT. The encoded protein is CAVGAGQEHNQPQHF.

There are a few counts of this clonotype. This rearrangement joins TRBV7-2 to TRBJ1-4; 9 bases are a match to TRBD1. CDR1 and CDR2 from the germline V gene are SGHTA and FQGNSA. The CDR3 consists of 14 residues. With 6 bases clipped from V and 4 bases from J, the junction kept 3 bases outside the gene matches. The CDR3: CASRGTGLNEKLFF. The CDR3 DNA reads TGTGCCAGCAGAGGGACAGGGCTTAATGAAAAACTGTTTTTT.

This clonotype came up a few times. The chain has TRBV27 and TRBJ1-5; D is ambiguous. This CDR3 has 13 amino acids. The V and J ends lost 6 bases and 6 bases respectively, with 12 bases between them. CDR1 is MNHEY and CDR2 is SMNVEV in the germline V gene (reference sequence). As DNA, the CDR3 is TGTGCCAGCAGCCCCACAGAGATTCAGCCCCAGCATTTT. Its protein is CASSPTEIQPQHF.

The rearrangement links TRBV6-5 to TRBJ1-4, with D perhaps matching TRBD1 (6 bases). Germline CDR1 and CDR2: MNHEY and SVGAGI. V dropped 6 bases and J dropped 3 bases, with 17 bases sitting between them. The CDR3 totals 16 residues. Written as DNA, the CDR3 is TGTGCCAGCAGATTAAGAGCACAGGGACCTAATGAAAAACTGTTTTTT. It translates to CASRLRAQGPNEKLFF.

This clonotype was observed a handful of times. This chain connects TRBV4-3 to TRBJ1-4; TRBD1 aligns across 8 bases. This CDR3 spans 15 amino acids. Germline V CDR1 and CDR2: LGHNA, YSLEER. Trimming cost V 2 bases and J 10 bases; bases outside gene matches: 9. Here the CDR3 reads CASSQLSQGEGKLFF. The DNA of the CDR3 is TGCGCCAGCAGCCAACTATCACAGGGGGAAGGAAAACTGTTTTTT.

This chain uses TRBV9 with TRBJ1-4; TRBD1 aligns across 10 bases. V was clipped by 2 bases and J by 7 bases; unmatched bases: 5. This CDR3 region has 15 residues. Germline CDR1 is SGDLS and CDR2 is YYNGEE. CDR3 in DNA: TGTGCCAGCAGCGTGGGACAGGGGCGGTTTGAAAAACTGTTTTTT. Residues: CASSVGQGRFEKLFF.

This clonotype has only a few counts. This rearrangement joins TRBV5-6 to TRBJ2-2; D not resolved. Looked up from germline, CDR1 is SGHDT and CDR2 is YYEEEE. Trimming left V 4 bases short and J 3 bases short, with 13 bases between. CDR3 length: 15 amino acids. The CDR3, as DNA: TGTGCCAGCAGCGTCCTGGATTGGCACACCGGGGAGCTGTTTTTT. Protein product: CASSVLDWHTGELFF.